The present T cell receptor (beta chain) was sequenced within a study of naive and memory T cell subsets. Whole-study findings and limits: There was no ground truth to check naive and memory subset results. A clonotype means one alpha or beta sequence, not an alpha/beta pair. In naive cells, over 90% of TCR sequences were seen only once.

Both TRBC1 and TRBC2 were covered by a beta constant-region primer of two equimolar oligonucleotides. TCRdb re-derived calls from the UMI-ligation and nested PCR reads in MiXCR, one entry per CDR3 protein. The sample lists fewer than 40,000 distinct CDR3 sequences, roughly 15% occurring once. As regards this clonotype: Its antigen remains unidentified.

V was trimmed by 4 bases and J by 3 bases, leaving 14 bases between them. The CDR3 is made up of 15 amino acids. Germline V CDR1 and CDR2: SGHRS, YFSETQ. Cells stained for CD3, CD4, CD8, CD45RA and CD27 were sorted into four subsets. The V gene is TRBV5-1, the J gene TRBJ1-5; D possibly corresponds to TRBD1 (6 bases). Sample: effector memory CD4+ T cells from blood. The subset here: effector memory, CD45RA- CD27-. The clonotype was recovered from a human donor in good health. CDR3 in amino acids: CASSPGAGANQPQHF. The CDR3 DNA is TGCGCCAGCAGCCCGGGGGCAGGGGCCAATCAGCCCCAGCATTTT.